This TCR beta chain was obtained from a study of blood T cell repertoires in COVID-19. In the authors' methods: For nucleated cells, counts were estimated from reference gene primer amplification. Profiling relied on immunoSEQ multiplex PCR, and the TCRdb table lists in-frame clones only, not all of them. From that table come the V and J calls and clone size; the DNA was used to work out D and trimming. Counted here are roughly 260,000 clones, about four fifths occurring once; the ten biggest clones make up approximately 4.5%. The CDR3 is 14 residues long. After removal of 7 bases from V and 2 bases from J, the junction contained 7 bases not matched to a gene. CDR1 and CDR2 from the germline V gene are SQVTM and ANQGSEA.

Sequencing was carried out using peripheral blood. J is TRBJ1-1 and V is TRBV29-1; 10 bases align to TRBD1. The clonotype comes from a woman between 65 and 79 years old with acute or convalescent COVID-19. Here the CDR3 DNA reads TGCAGCGCTCAAAAGACAGGGGGCAACACTGAAGCTTTCTTT. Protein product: CSAQKTGGNTEAFF.